These T cell receptor beta chains were read from a single sample in a study of CD8 T cells in Susac syndrome. TCRdb re-called the immunoSEQ multiplex PCR reads with MiXCR, one entry per CDR3 protein. This sample yields 150,000 to 200,000 distinct CDR3 sequences, of which roughly 94% are seen a single time; around 0.093% belongs to the top ten. Sequenced: CD4+ T cells from PBMCs. The receptors were gathered from a human donor with multiple sclerosis. Each CDR3 is given with its conserved first and last residue. The D gene is left open where the match is weak. Not every row has a clone size; where given, it reads once, few, many or a size class.

j_gene	v_gene	abundance	d_gene	CDR3aa	CDR3nt
TRBJ2-3	TRBV28	.	.	CASSSERNTQYF	TGTGCCAGCAGTTCGGAGCGGAATACGCAGTATTTT
TRBJ2-4	TRBV20-1	once	.	CSATRDTEYF	TGCAGTGCTACCCGGGACACGGAGTACTTC
TRBJ1-5	TRBV20-1	.	.	CSATQRDDQPQHF	TGCAGTGCTACTCAGAGGGATGATCAGCCCCAGCATTTT
TRBJ1-2	TRBV12-3/TRBV12-4	.	.	CASSFSVTNYGYTF	TGTGCCAGCAGTTTTTCAGTTACTAACTATGGCTACACCTTC
TRBJ2-7	TRBV10-2	.	TRBD2	CASSRGRGYEQYF	TGCGCCAGCAGCCGAGGGAGGGGCTACGAGCAGTACTTC
TRBJ2-7	TRBV7-6	.	TRBD2	CASSPSRLAGVGSYEQYF	TGTGCCAGCAGCCCCTCACGACTAGCGGGAGTTGGATCCTACGAGCAGTACTTC
TRBJ2-1	TRBV30	once	TRBD2	CAWSVGTSAYNEQFF	TGTGCCTGGAGTGTCGGGACTAGCGCCTACAATGAGCAGTTCTTC
TRBJ2-7	TRBV12-3/TRBV12-4	.	TRBD2	CASRTLAGGVQYF	TGTGCCAGCAGGACGCTAGCGGGAGGAGTGCAGTACTTC
TRBJ1-3	TRBV29-1	.	.	CSFLKQDAGNTIYF	TGCAGCTTCCTTAAACAGGACGCTGGAAACACCATATATTTT
TRBJ2-7	TRBV20-1	.	.	CSAWTTSGYEQYF	TGCAGTGCTTGGACTACTTCGGGCTACGAGCAGTACTTC
TRBJ2-1	TRBV18	.	.	CASSPGIYNEQFF	TGTGCCAGCTCACCGGGGATCTACAATGAGCAGTTCTTC
TRBJ2-5	TRBV5-1	.	TRBD1	CASSLIGQGGETQYF	TGCGCCAGCAGCTTAATAGGACAGGGTGGGGAGACCCAGTACTTC
TRBJ2-2	TRBV5-1	.	TRBD2	CASSLMMRASGRAGGTGELFF	TGCGCCAGCAGCTTGATGATGAGGGCTAGCGGGAGGGCCGGAGGCACCGGGGAGCTGTTTTTT
TRBJ2-3	TRBV19	.	.	CASSREGLPAHTQYF	TGTGCCAGTAGCCGTGAGGGACTTCCCGCGCATACGCAGTATTTT
TRBJ1-1	TRBV11-3	once	TRBD1	CASSLDQGGSAMNTEAFF	TGTGCCAGCAGCTTAGATCAGGGGGGTTCGGCGATGAACACTGAAGCTTTCTTT